These 5 T cell receptor beta chains share one sample of origin, sequenced in a study of blood T cells in healthy people across ages. A J-beta primer mix and a sample-barcoded 5' primer were used in a second PCR of about 7 to 11 cycles. MiXCR, applied by TCRdb to the 5' RACE reads, yields one record per CDR3 protein. The profile covers some 560,000 distinct CDR3 sequences, with around 27% appearing a single time and over 3.5% taken by the ten largest. These data also formed part of another study, on T cells of mothers and their children.

Input material: blood. These receptors were collected from a boy younger than 10 in good health.

The gene calls are TRBV27 and TRBJ2-7; 7 nucleotides align to TRBD1. CDR1 is MNHEY, CDR2 SMNVEV, per germline (reference sequence). The V segment lost 5 bases and the J segment 7 bases; nucleotides outside the gene matches: 11. The CDR3 consists of 14 residues. CDR3 in amino acids: CASSPTDRMREQYF. The DNA for the CDR3 is TGTGCCAGCAGTCCGACGGACAGGATGCGGGAGCAGTACTTC.

There are a few counts of this clonotype. The chain couples TRBV12-3 or TRBV12-4 to TRBJ2-5; D possibly uses TRBD1 or TRBD2 (5 bases each). The DNA end lines up better with TRBJ2-1; the J call may be wrong. The CDR3 loop spans 19 amino acids. The CDR3 bases are TGTGCCAGCAGTTTATTCCTCCAAACTCGGGGCAGGTCTCGGGATGAGCAGTTCTTC. Translation: CASSLFLQTRGRSRDEQFF.

This clonotype was counted a few times. The V and J genes are TRBV2 and TRBJ1-1; 10 bases match TRBD1. Per germline, CDR1 SNHLY and CDR2 FYNNEI. The CDR3 sequence is 14 residues long. With V trimmed by 6 bases and J by 5 bases, 6 bases remained unmatched. The DNA of the CDR3 is TGTGCCAGCAGAGATGACAGGGGGCATACTGAAGCTTTCTTT. Translating gives CASRDDRGHTEAFF. The variable domain in full, with the rest retrieved from reference TRBV2 and TRBJ1-1, is EPEVTQTPSHQVTQMGQEVILRCVPISNHLYFYWYRQILGQKVEFLVSFYNNEISEKSEIFDDQFSVERPDGSNFTLKIRSTKLEDSAMYFCASRDDRGHTEAFFGQGTRLTVV.

This chain joins TRBV29-1 and TRBJ2-7, with 7 bases identical to TRBD2. The CDR3 spans 13 residues. In germline, CDR1 is SQVTM, CDR2 ANQGSEA. J gave up 3 bases and V 8 bases, and 10 bases lay outside the gene matches. The CDR3 DNA is TGCAGCATTGTGCGGGAGAGGGACTACGAGCAGTACTTC. This translates into CSIVRERDYEQYF.

The rearrangement joins TRBV7-9 to TRBJ1-4; D not certain. Trimming removed 6 bases from V and 5 bases from J, with 13 bases in between. Looked up from germline, CDR1 is SEHNR and CDR2 is FQNEAQ (reference sequence). The CDR3 sequence is 14 residues long. As DNA, the CDR3 is TGTGCCAGCAGGGACTCCCGAGGGAATGAAAAACTGTTTTTT. It specifies CASRDSRGNEKLFF.